The sequence of this TCR beta chain was determined in a study of CD8 T cells in ankylosing spondylitis. Study results and caveats: What seemed typical of ankylosing spondylitis blood was a TCR beta motif built from about eight highly homologous variants. Significant enrichment of disease-linked clones was reported in matched ankylosing spondylitis synovial fluid.

Deletions cut 0 bases from V and 0 bases from J, with 8 bases between. In germline, CDR1 is DFQATT, CDR2 SNEGSKA (reference sequence). The CDR3 is made up of 15 amino acids. This clonotype has only a few counts. Its matching antigen is unknown. MiXCR was run by TCRdb on the 5' RACE reads, yielding one entry per CDR3 protein. This sample has around 250,000 distinct CDR3 sequences; over 30% occur once, and the top ten carry roughly 4.2%. The clonotype originates from a male donor with ankylosing spondylitis or in good health (not recorded which). The chain recombines TRBV20-1 with TRBJ2-2; D gene ambiguous. Sequencing was performed on blood, either unsorted or a sorted T cell fraction (not recorded which). This CDR3 is CSARDRFANTGELFF. The CDR3 nucleotides read TGCAGTGCTAGAGACAGATTCGCGAACACCGGGGAGCTGTTTTTT.